Listed below are T cell receptor beta chains from one sample, sequenced in a study of spatial heterogeneity in lung cancer. One entry per CDR3 protein results from TCRdb running MiXCR on the 5' RACE reads. Among about 82,000 distinct CDR3 sequences, roughly 12% were seen once, and the ten largest hold 4.6%. The specimen comprised PBMCs, sampled at surgery. The receptors were gathered from a male donor with early-stage non-small cell lung cancer. Each CDR3 is given with its conserved first and last residue. D genes are given only for firm matches. Some rows mark clone size as missing; the rest say once, few, many or name a class of expanded clone.

size	V	D	J	DNA	CDR3
few	TRBV7-9	-	TRBJ1-2	TGTGCCAGCAGCAGAGTTAACTATGGCTACACCTTC	CASSRVNYGYTF
-	TRBV29-1	-	TRBJ1-2	TGCAGCGTTCGAGACCGCTATGGCTACACCTTC	CSVRDRYGYTF
-	TRBV25-1	-	TRBJ2-1	TGTGCCAGCAGTGAAAGGGACTACAATGAGCAGTTCTTC	CASSERDYNEQFF
few	TRBV3-1	TRBD1	TRBJ2-3	TGTGCCAGCAGCCTGGACAGGGCAGATACGCAGTATTTT	CASSLDRADTQYF
-	TRBV3-1	-	TRBJ2-1	TGTGCCAGCAGCAATTACAATGAGCAGTTCTTC	CASSNYNEQFF
few	TRBV30	-	TRBJ1-1	TGTGCCTGGAGTGGGCAGGCGAACACTGAAGCTTTCTTT	CAWSGQANTEAFF
-	TRBV6-2/TRBV6-3	-	TRBJ1-1	TGTGCCAGCGGATCGGCCGGGGGTAACACTGAAGCTTTCTTT	CASGSAGGNTEAFF
-	TRBV29-1	TRBD2	TRBJ2-2	TGCAGCGTTGAAGCCCGGCTAGCGGGGGGTACAATCGGGGAGCTGTTTTTT	CSVEARLAGGTIGELFF
many	TRBV5-1	-	TRBJ1-1	TGCGCCAGCAGCTTCTCAATGAACACTGAAGCTTTCTTT	CASSFSMNTEAFF
-	TRBV30	TRBD1	TRBJ1-1	TGTGCCGGAGACAGGGAATGGGCTTTCTTT	CAGDREWAFF
many	TRBV6-2/TRBV6-3	TRBD1	TRBJ1-3	TGTGCCAGCAGCTCCGGGGACAGGCACTCTGGAAACACCATATATTTT	CASSSGDRHSGNTIYF
few	TRBV12-3/TRBV12-4	-	TRBJ2-3	TGTGCCAGCAGTCACACCAGGGGCAACGGAGATACGCAGTATTTT	CASSHTRGNGDTQYF
few	TRBV24-1	TRBD1	TRBJ1-5	TGTGCCACCAGTGACACAGGGGGCTTTCAGCCCCAGCATTTT	CATSDTGGFQPQHF
few	TRBV19	-	TRBJ2-3	TGTGCCAGTAACGGGGCCCCGAGCACAGATACGCAGTATTTT	CASNGAPSTDTQYF
-	TRBV5-6	TRBD1	TRBJ2-3	TGTGCCAGCTGCCACACGGGGACAGGCGTCACAGATACGCAGTATTTT	CASCHTGTGVTDTQYF
-	TRBV5-1	TRBD1	TRBJ2-1	TGCGCCAGCAGCTTTATCGGGACAGTCGAGTCTGAGCAGTTCTTC	CASSFIGTVESEQFF
many	TRBV19	-	TRBJ1-2	TGTGCCAGTAGTATAATTCCAGTCATCCGACAGGCGAACTATGGCTACACCTTC	CASSIIPVIRQANYGYTF